This paragraph covers one TCR beta chain sequence. The antigen remains unidentified. These data are taken from a study of neoadjuvant nivolumab and ipilimumab in lung cancer. Study-wide findings and caveats: Resected tumors had greater TCR richness and clonality than uninvolved lung. Pretherapy blood TCR richness correlated positively with resected tumor richness.

TCRdb keeps only in-frame clones here, not all; method: immunoSEQ multiplex PCR. The table has fewer than 35,000 clones, more than 90% seen once. The specimen comprised peripheral blood, sampled after neoadjuvant nivolumab, alone or with ipilimumab, at or shortly before surgery. This TCR was recovered from an adult with non-small cell lung cancer.

The CDR3 DNA is TGTGCCAGCAGCGCCGGGACTCCCGACAATGAGCAGTTCTTC. Its translation is CASSAGTPDNEQFF. The V call is TRBV9, the J call TRBJ2-1, with a tentative D call TRBD2 (6 bases). The CDR3 runs 14 residues. Germline-derived CDR1 and CDR2 are SGDLS and YYNGEE. With 3 bases removed from V and 5 bases from J, the gap between germline ends came to 12 bases.